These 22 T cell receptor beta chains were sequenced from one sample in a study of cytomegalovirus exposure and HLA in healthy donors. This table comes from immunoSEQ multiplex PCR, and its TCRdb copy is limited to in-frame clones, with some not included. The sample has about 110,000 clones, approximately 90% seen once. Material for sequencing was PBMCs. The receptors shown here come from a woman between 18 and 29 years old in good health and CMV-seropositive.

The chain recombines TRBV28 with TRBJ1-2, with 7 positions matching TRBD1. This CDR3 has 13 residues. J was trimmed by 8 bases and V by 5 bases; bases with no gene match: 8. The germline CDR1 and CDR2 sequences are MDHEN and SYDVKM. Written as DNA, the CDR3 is TGTGCCAGCAGTCGAGGACAGGTACAGGGCTACACCTTC. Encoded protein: CASSRGQVQGYTF.

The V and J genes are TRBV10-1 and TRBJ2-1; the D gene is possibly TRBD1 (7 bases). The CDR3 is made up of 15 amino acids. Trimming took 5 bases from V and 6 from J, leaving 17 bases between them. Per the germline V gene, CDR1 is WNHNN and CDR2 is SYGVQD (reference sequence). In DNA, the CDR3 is TGCGCCAGCAGTCAGGGGGGCCCTCCCATCAATGAGCAGTTCTTC. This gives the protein CASSQGGPPINEQFF.

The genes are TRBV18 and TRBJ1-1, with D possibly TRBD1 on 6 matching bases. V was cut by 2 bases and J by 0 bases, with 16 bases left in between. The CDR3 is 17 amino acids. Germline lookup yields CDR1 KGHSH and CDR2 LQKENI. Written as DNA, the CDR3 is TGTGCCAGCTCACCAAGCTTTGGGGGGGGCATGAACACTGAAGCTTTCTTT. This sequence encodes CASSPSFGGGMNTEAFF.

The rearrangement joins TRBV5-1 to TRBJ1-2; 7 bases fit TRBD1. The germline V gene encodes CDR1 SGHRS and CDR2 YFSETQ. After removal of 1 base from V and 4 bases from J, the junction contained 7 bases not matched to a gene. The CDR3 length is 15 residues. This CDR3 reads CASSLRTGELYGYTF. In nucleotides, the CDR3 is TGCGCCAGCAGCTTGCGGACAGGTGAACTCTATGGCTACACCTTC.

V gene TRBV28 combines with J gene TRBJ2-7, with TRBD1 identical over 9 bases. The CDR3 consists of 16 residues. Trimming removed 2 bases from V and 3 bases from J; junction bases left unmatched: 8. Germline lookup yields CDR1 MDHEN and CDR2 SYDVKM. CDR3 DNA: TGTGCCAGCAGTTTAACGACAGGGGGACCAAACTACGAGCAGTACTTC. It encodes CASSLTTGGPNYEQYF.

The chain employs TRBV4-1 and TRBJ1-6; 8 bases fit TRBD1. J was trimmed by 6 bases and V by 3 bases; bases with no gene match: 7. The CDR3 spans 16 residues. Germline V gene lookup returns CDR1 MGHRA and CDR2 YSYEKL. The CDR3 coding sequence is TGCGCCAGCAGCCAGCCAGCGGGACAGGTTAATTCACCCCTCCACTTT. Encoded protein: CASSQPAGQVNSPLHF.

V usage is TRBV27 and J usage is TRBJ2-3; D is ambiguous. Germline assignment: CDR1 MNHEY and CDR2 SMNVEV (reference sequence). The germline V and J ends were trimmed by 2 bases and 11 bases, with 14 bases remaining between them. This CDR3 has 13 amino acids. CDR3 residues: CASSLGPRMGQYF. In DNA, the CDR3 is TGTGCCAGCAGTTTAGGGCCCCGGATGGGGCAGTATTTT.

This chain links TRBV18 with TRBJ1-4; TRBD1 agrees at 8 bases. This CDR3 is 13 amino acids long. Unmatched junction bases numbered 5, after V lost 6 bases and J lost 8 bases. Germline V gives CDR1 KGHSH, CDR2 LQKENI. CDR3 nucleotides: TGTGCCAGCTCGACAGGGGAGGAAGAAAAACTGTTTTTT. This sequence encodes CASSTGEEEKLFF. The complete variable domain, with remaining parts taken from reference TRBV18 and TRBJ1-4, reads NAGVMQNPRHLVRRRGQEARLRCSPMKGHSHVYWYRQLPEEGLKFMVYLQKENIIDESGMPKERFSAEFPKEGPSILRIQQVVRGDSAAYFCASSTGEEEKLFFGSGTQLSVL.

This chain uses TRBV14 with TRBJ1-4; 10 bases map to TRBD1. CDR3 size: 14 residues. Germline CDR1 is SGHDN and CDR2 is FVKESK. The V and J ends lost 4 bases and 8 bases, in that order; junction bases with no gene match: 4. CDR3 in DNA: TGTGCCAGCAGCCCGCGACAGGGGGCCGAAAAACTGTTTTTT. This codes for CASSPRQGAEKLFF.

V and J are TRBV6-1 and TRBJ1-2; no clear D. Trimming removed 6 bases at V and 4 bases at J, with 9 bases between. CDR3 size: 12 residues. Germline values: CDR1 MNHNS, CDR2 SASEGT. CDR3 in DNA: TGTGCCAGCAGGGAAATTAGCTATGGCTACACCTTC. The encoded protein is CASREISYGYTF.

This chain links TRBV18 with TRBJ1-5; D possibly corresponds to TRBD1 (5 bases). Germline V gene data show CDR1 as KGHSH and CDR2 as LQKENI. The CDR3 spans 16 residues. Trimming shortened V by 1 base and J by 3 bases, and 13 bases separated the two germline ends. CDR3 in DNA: TGTGCCAGCTCACCACGCAGGGAAGGGAACAATCAGCCCCAGCATTTT. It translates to CASSPRREGNNQPQHF.

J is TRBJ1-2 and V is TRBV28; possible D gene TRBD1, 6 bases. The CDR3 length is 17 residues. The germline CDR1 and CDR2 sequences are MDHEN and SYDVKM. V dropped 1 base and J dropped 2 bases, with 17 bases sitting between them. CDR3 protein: CASSLSLGAGDNYGYTF. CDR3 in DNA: TGTGCCAGCAGTTTATCACTGGGGGCGGGAGACAACTATGGCTACACCTTC.

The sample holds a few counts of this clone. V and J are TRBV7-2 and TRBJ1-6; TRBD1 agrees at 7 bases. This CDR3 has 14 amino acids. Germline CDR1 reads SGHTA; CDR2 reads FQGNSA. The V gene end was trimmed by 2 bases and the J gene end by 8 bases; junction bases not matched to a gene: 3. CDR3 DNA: TGTGCCAGCAGCTTAAGGGACAGTCATTCACCCCTCCACTTT. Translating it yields CASSLRDSHSPLHF.

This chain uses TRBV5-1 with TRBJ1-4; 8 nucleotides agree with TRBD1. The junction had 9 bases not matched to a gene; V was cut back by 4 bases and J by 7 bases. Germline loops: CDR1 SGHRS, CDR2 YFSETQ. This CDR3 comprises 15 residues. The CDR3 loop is CASSRGQGGREKLFF. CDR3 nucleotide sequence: TGCGCCAGCAGCAGAGGACAGGGAGGGCGTGAAAAACTGTTTTTT.

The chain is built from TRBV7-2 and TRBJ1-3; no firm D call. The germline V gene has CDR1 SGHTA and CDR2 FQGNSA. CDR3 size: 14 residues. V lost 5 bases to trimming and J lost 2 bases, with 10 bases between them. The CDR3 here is CASSRTAAGNTIYF. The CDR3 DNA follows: TGTGCCAGCAGCCGAACGGCGGCTGGAAACACCATATATTTT.

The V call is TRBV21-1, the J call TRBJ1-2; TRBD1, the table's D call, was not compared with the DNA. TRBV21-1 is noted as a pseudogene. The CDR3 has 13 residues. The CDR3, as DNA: TGTGCCAGCAGCAAAGAAGGGACAGCCCGTGCCGCCTTC. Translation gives CASSKEGTARAAF.

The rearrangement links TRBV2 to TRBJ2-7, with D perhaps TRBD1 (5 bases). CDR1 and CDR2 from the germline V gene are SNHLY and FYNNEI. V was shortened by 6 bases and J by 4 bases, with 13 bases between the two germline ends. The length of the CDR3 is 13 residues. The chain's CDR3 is CASRADRGYEQYF. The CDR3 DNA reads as TGTGCCAGCAGAGCCGACAGAGGATACGAGCAGTACTTC.

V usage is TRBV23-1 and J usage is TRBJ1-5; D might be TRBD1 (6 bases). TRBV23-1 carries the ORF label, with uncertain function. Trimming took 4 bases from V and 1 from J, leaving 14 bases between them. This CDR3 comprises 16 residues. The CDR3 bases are TGCGCCAGCAGTCGAACAGGGACATGGAGCAATCAGCCCCAGCATTTT. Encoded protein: CASSRTGTWSNQPQHF.

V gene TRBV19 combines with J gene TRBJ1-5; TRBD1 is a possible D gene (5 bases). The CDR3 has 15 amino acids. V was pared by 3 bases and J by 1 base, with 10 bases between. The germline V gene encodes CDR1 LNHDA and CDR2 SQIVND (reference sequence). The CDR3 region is CASSIFGASNQPQHF. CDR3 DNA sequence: TGTGCCAGTAGTATCTTTGGGGCGAGCAATCAGCCCCAGCATTTT.

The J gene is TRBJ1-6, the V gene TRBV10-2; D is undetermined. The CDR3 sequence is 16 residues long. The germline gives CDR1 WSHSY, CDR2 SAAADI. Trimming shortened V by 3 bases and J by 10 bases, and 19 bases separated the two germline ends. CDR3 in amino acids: CASSDRTTSTRSPLHF. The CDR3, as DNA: TGCGCCAGCAGTGACCGGACGACCTCGACTAGGTCACCCCTCCACTTT.

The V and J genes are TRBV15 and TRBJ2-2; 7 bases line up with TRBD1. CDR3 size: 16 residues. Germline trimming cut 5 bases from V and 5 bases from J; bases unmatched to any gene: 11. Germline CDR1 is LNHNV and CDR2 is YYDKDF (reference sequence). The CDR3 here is CATSGLGGARTGELFF. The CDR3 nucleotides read TGTGCCACCAGCGGATTAGGGGGCGCAAGGACCGGGGAGCTGTTTTTT.

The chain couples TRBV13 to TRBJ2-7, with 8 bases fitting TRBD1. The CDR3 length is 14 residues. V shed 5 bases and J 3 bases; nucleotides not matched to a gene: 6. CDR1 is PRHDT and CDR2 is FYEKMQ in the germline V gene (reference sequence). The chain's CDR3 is CASSPGQGYYEQYF. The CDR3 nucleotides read TGTGCCAGCAGCCCCGGACAGGGCTACTACGAGCAGTACTTC.